This T cell receptor beta chain was recorded in a study of T-cell reconstitution after alpha-beta-depleted transplantation in children. Trimming pared 0 bases from V and 0 bases from J, leaving 11 bases between. CDR1 and CDR2 (germline): SGHDN, FVKESK. CDR3 length: 17 residues. Preparing the TCRbeta library involved the use of unique molecular identifiers. TCRdb re-derived calls from the PCR reads in MiXCR, one entry per CDR3 protein. The data contain 260,000 or so distinct CDR3 sequences, around 12% of them singletons. The sequences come from PBMCs from the stem cell graft donor, collected from the stem cell graft. The chain combines TRBV14 with TRBJ2-2; D gene uncertain. This receptor was obtained from a human donor who donated a stem cell graft to a child with acute lymphoblastic leukemia. This CDR3 reads CASSQDSRRANTGELFF. Here the CDR3 DNA reads TGTGCCAGCAGCCAAGATTCAAGAAGGGCGAACACCGGGGAGCTGTTTTTT.